This is a list of T cell receptor beta chains from one sample in a study of cytomegalovirus exposure and HLA in healthy donors. This table comes from immunoSEQ multiplex PCR, and its TCRdb copy is limited to in-frame clones, with some not included. Of 150,000 to 200,000 clones in the sample, approximately 79% were seen once. The specimen sequenced was PBMCs. These receptors came from a man between 45 and 60 years old in good health and CMV-seropositive. The CDR3 runs from the conserved cysteine through the conserved F or W. Each record gives: J gene, clone size, D gene, V gene, CDR3 DNA, CDR3 protein. The D gene is left open where the match is weak. Clone size is given for some rows only: seen once, a few or many times, or a class if the clone is expanded.

J: TRBJ2-7; size: -; D: -; V: TRBV21-1; DNA: TGTGCCAGCAGCAAAGATCGAGGGTTGAGTCGCTACGAGCAGTACTTC; CDR3: CASSKDRGLSRYEQYF
J: TRBJ1-2; size: -; D: -; V: TRBV25-1; DNA: TGTGCCAGCAGTGAATCAGCGAGTGGCTATGGCTACACCTTC; CDR3: CASSESASGYGYTF
J: TRBJ1-6; size: once; D: TRBD1; V: TRBV6-6; DNA: TGTGCCAGCAGCAATGCAGGGGGCAATAATTCACCCCTCCACTTT; CDR3: CASSNAGGNNSPLHF
J: TRBJ2-3; size: few; D: -; V: TRBV27; DNA: TGTGCCAGCAGTCTCGCGGGACAGTCCCGACTCCAGACGCAGTATTTT; CDR3: CASSLAGQSRLQTQYF
J: TRBJ2-7; size: -; D: TRBD2; V: TRBV7-3; DNA: TGTGCCAGCAGCTTGGCTAGCGGGGGATACGAGCAGTACTTC; CDR3: CASSLASGGYEQYF
J: TRBJ2-1; size: -; D: -; V: TRBV13; DNA: TGTGCCAGCAGCTCGGACAGCTACAATGAGCAGTTCTTC; CDR3: CASSSDSYNEQFF
J: TRBJ1-2; size: -; D: TRBD1; V: TRBV29-1; DNA: TGCAGCGTTACACAGGGGCGGGCGAGCTACACCTTC; CDR3: CSVTQGRASYTF
J: TRBJ2-1; size: -; D: -; V: TRBV7-9; DNA: TGTGCCAGCAGCTTTAGCGGTAGCTCCTACAATGAGCAGTTCTTC; CDR3: CASSFSGSSYNEQFF
J: TRBJ2-2; size: once; D: TRBD1; V: TRBV12-5; DNA: TGTGCTAGTGGTTTGGTACAGGGACAGATCGCCGGGGAGCTGTTTTTT; CDR3: CASGLVQGQIAGELFF
J: TRBJ2-3; size: once; D: TRBD2; V: TRBV7-6; DNA: TGTGCCAGCAGCTTGACGGGACTAGCGGAAACTAGCACAGATACGCAGTATTTT; CDR3: CASSLTGLAETSTDTQYF
J: TRBJ2-7; size: -; D: -; V: TRBV19; DNA: TGTGCCAGTAGTATTAAGAGCAGGGACTACGAGCAGTACTTC; CDR3: CASSIKSRDYEQYF
J: TRBJ1-5; size: once; D: -; V: TRBV7-8; DNA: TGTGCCAGCAGCACAGGAAGCAATCAGCCCCAGCATTTT; CDR3: CASSTGSNQPQHF
J: TRBJ2-1; size: -; D: TRBD1; V: TRBV5-1; DNA: TGCGCCAGCAGCCGGGACAGGGTCAACAATGAGCAGTTCTTC; CDR3: CASSRDRVNNEQFF
J: TRBJ2-7; size: -; D: -; V: TRBV28; DNA: TGTGCCAGCAGTTTATGGGACAGTACCTACGAGCAGTACTTC; CDR3: CASSLWDSTYEQYF
J: TRBJ2-3; size: -; D: TRBD2; V: TRBV9; DNA: TGTGCCAGCAGCCTTACGACTAGCGGGGCTAGCACAGATACGCAGTATTTT; CDR3: CASSLTTSGASTDTQYF
J: TRBJ2-7; size: -; D: TRBD2; V: TRBV13; DNA: TGTGCCAGCAGCGCCCCGGGGGGGGTTTCCTACGAGCAGTACTTC; CDR3: CASSAPGGVSYEQYF
J: TRBJ2-7; size: -; D: -; V: TRBV28; DNA: TGTGCCAGCAGTTTGTCTTATCGGGGGAGCTCCTACGAGCAGTACTTC; CDR3: CASSLSYRGSSYEQYF
J: TRBJ2-1; size: -; D: -; V: TRBV15; DNA: TGTGCCACCAGCCTGACTCCCAGGGGAAAGAAGTTCTTC; CDR3: CATSLTPRGKKFF
J: TRBJ1-6; size: -; D: -; V: TRBV7-9; DNA: TGTGCCAGCAGTGGACTGGGCCCCCTCCACTTT; CDR3: CASSGLGPLHF
J: TRBJ2-1; size: -; D: -; V: TRBV6-5; DNA: TGTGCCAGCAGTTATGCGAGGGATAGTTTGGACAATGAGCAGTTCTTC; CDR3: CASSYARDSLDNEQFF
J: TRBJ2-7; size: -; D: -; V: TRBV6-6; DNA: TGTGCCAGCAGTCGAGGGGGCGCGCGGGGTAGGGAGCAGTACTTC; CDR3: CASSRGGARGREQYF
J: TRBJ2-1; size: few; D: -; V: TRBV5-1; DNA: TGCGCCAGCAGCATAGAACAGGCGAGCTCCTACAATGAGCAGTTCTTC; CDR3: CASSIEQASSYNEQFF
J: TRBJ2-5; size: -; D: TRBD2; V: TRBV5-4; DNA: TGTGCCAGCAGCACACTAGCGGGGGGTCCTGAAGGAGAGACCCAGTACTTC; CDR3: CASSTLAGGPEGETQYF
J: TRBJ1-1; size: -; D: TRBD1; V: TRBV4-3; DNA: TGCGCCAGCAGCCCGGGACAGGGTCTGAACACTGAAGCTTTCTTT; CDR3: CASSPGQGLNTEAFF
J: TRBJ2-2; size: -; D: TRBD1; V: TRBV28; DNA: TGTGCCAGCAGCTTTACAGGGGGCGCGGCCGGGGAGCTGTTTTTT; CDR3: CASSFTGGAAGELFF
J: TRBJ2-5; size: -; D: -; V: TRBV13; DNA: TGTGCCAGCAGCTTAGATGCGGCAGGGGAGACCCAGTACTTC; CDR3: CASSLDAAGETQYF
J: TRBJ2-1; size: few; D: TRBD2; V: TRBV29-1; DNA: TGCAGCGTTTATAGCGGGGGGCCTTACAATGAGCAGTTCTTC; CDR3: CSVYSGGPYNEQFF
J: TRBJ2-2; size: -; D: -; V: TRBV4-1; DNA: TGCGCCAGCAGCCAAGTCACAGGAGACACCGGGGAGCTGTTTTTT; CDR3: CASSQVTGDTGELFF
J: TRBJ2-3; size: -; D: -; V: TRBV19; DNA: TGTGCCAGTAGTATAGACGTCACAGATACGCAGTATTTT; CDR3: CASSIDVTDTQYF
J: TRBJ1-2; size: -; D: TRBD1; V: TRBV28; DNA: TGTGCCAGCAGGGGACAGGGGAACTATGGCTACACCTTC; CDR3: CASRGQGNYGYTF
J: TRBJ1-6; size: -; D: TRBD1; V: TRBV5-1; DNA: TGCGCCAGCAGCTTCGGCGACAGGGGAAATTCACCCCTCCACTTT; CDR3: CASSFGDRGNSPLHF
J: TRBJ1-1; size: few; D: -; V: TRBV6-6; DNA: TGTGCCACTCGATTCAGTAACACTGAAGCTTTCTTT; CDR3: CATRFSNTEAFF
J: TRBJ2-1; size: -; D: TRBD1; V: TRBV5-1; DNA: TGCGCCAGCAGCTTGATTGGACAGGACTACAATGAGCAGTTCTTC; CDR3: CASSLIGQDYNEQFF
J: TRBJ2-7; size: -; D: TRBD1; V: TRBV30; DNA: TGTGCCTGGAGTGGAGGACAGGGGCCCTACGAGCAGTACTTC; CDR3: CAWSGGQGPYEQYF
J: TRBJ2-5; size: -; D: TRBD1; V: TRBV29-1; DNA: TGCAGCGTTGATGGGGGCCCCGGGACAGGGGGTTGGGAGACCCAGTACTTC; CDR3: CSVDGGPGTGGWETQYF
J: TRBJ2-2; size: -; D: TRBD2; V: TRBV10-1; DNA: TGCGCCAGCACTCCCTCAAGCGGGGAAGCGAACACCGGGGAGCTGTTTTTT; CDR3: CASTPSSGEANTGELFF
J: TRBJ2-2; size: -; D: TRBD2; V: TRBV7-7; DNA: TGTGCCAGCAGCACCAATAGCGGGGGAGGCGGGGAGCTGTTTTTT; CDR3: CASSTNSGGGGELFF
J: TRBJ2-5; size: -; D: -; V: TRBV2; DNA: TGTGCCAGCAGTGCTCTGGAGACCCAGTACTTC; CDR3: CASSALETQYF
J: TRBJ2-3; size: -; D: -; V: TRBV28; DNA: TGTGCCAGCAGCCGGGACAAAAGCACAGATACGCAGTATTTT; CDR3: CASSRDKSTDTQYF
J: TRBJ2-2; size: few; D: TRBD1; V: TRBV2; DNA: TGTGCCAGCACCGGGACAGGGGGGACCGGGGAGCTGTTTTTT; CDR3: CASTGTGGTGELFF
J: TRBJ1-5; size: -; D: TRBD1; V: TRBV28; DNA: TGTGCCAGCAGTACCCAAGAGGACAGGTTCCGGCAGCCCCAGCATTTT; CDR3: CASSTQEDRFRQPQHF
J: TRBJ2-3; size: -; D: TRBD1; V: TRBV2; DNA: TGTGCCAGAGGTTACAGGGGAACAGATACGCAGTATTTT; CDR3: CARGYRGTDTQYF
J: TRBJ1-1; size: few; D: -; V: TRBV19; DNA: TGTGCCAGTAGTAGGGCCGTCAACACTGAAGCTTTCTTT; CDR3: CASSRAVNTEAFF
J: TRBJ2-1; size: -; D: -; V: TRBV7-8; DNA: TGTGCCAGCAGCTCCTTTTATAGCGGTTACACCTACAATGAGCAGTTCTTC; CDR3: CASSSFYSGYTYNEQFF
J: TRBJ2-4; size: -; D: TRBD1; V: TRBV7-9; DNA: TGTGCCAGCAGCTTCTACGGACAGGGTGCAGCCAAAAACATTCAGTACTTC; CDR3: CASSFYGQGAAKNIQYF
J: TRBJ1-3; size: -; D: TRBD1; V: TRBV11-2; DNA: TGTGCCAGCAGCCATAACCAGGGGGCGCTGACTGGAAACACCATATATTTT; CDR3: CASSHNQGALTGNTIYF
J: TRBJ1-5; size: few; D: TRBD1; V: TRBV28; DNA: TGTGCCAGCAGTTTAGGTACAGGGGGAGGTCAGCCCCAGCATTTT; CDR3: CASSLGTGGGQPQHF
J: TRBJ2-5; size: once; D: -; V: TRBV10-2; DNA: TGCGCCAGCAGTGAGTCGGGCAAACAAGAGACCCAGTACTTC; CDR3: CASSESGKQETQYF
J: TRBJ1-5; size: -; D: TRBD1; V: TRBV6-7; DNA: TGTGCCAGCAATAAGGGGGACAGGTTGGAATTGTTATGTCAGCCCCAGCATTTT; CDR3: CASNKGDRLELLCQPQHF
J: TRBJ1-5; size: -; D: TRBD1; V: TRBV19; DNA: TGTGCCAGTAGTATCCGAGGGACAGTCCTGGGGCAGCCCCAGCATTTT; CDR3: CASSIRGTVLGQPQHF
J: TRBJ2-1; size: -; D: -; V: TRBV7-9; DNA: TGTTCCAGCAGCTTAGCGGTACGGTTCAAACCCAATGAGCAGTTCTTC; CDR3: CSSSLAVRFKPNEQFF
J: TRBJ2-7; size: -; D: -; V: TRBV4-3; DNA: TGCGCCAGCAGCCAAGGGGGGACACTGGGGTACGAGCAGTACTTC; CDR3: CASSQGGTLGYEQYF
J: TRBJ1-2; size: -; D: -; V: TRBV6-5; DNA: TGTGCCAGCAGTTACGATGCGCGGGGTCACGATGGCTACACCTTC; CDR3: CASSYDARGHDGYTF
J: TRBJ2-2; size: once; D: TRBD1; V: TRBV7-7; DNA: TGTGCCAGCAGCGGACAGGGACAGGGCTTATTCGCGAACACCGGGGAGCTGTTTTTT; CDR3: CASSGQGQGLFANTGELFF
J: TRBJ1-1; size: -; D: TRBD1; V: TRBV2; DNA: TGTGCCAGCAGAGACTGGACAGGAGGGAACACTGAAGCTTTCTTT; CDR3: CASRDWTGGNTEAFF
J: TRBJ2-2; size: -; D: -; V: TRBV6-1; DNA: TGTGCCAGCCTGTGGGGGGTAGGACGGCGGGAGCTGTTTTTT; CDR3: CASLWGVGRRELFF
J: TRBJ2-5; size: -; D: -; V: TRBV7-9; DNA: TGTGCCAGCAGCTTATCTGCGGGGGAGACCCAGTACTTC; CDR3: CASSLSAGETQYF
J: TRBJ1-2; size: few; D: -; V: TRBV5-6; DNA: TGTGCCAGCAGCTTGGGCAGGGGCACCTATGGCTACACCTTC; CDR3: CASSLGRGTYGYTF